The next 21 T cell receptor beta chains were all read from a single sample in a study of Ad26.COV2.S vaccination and SARS-CoV-2 variants. As to treatment: some 19 received Ad26.COV2.S at low or high dose, single or two shots; 5 received placebo; per-sample allocation not given. Specimen acquisition occurred on day 63 following the initial vaccine or placebo injection. Sequencing used immunoSEQ multiplex PCR; TCRdb keeps in-frame clones, though not all of them. The sample holds about 320,000 clones, 85% to 90% seen once. The specimen was peripheral blood, collected in a trial of Ad26.COV2.S vaccine versus placebo. The receptor source for this set is a person aged 18-65 years who received the Ad26.COV2.S COVID-19 vaccine or a placebo.

V usage is TRBV9 and J usage is TRBJ2-1, with 8 positions matching TRBD1. This CDR3 has 16 amino acids. Germline V gene data show CDR1 as SGDLS and CDR2 as YYNGEE. The trim removed 1 base at V and 7 bases at J, leaving 10 bases unmatched. CDR3 in DNA: TGTGCCAGCAGCGTATCCCGGGGGACAGGTAGTAATGAGCAGTTCTTC. Amino acids: CASSVSRGTGSNEQFF.

The chain has TRBV6-5 and TRBJ2-1; 8 nucleotides match TRBD2. V was clipped by 6 bases and J by 10 bases; unmatched bases: 14. Germline lookup yields CDR1 MNHEY and CDR2 SVGAGI. The CDR3 is 15 amino acids. The DNA of the CDR3 is TGTGCCAGCAGCGTCGAGACCGGGACTAGGGGAGAGCAGTTCTTC. This translates into CASSVETGTRGEQFF.

The chain combines TRBV5-1 with TRBJ2-1; TRBD2 agrees at 11 bases. CDR3 length: 21 amino acids. Germline V gene sequence: CDR1 SGHRS, CDR2 YFSETQ. The V segment lost 0 bases and the J segment 0 bases; nucleotides outside the gene matches: 14. CDR3: CASSLARGLADPFYSYNEQFF. DNA of the CDR3: TGCGCCAGCAGCTTGGCCAGGGGACTAGCGGACCCATTTTACTCCTACAATGAGCAGTTCTTC.

The V call is TRBV14, the J call TRBJ1-2; 9 bases align to TRBD1. Germline V CDR1 and CDR2: SGHDN, FVKESK. J gave up 7 bases and V 1 base, and 10 bases lay outside the gene matches. CDR3 length: 16 residues. This CDR3 is CASSQGNTGGAGGYTF. In nucleotides, the CDR3 is TGTGCCAGCAGCCAAGGAAATACAGGGGGCGCGGGTGGCTACACCTTC.

V is TRBV7-9 and J is TRBJ2-7; a possible D gene is TRBD1 (6 bases). The germline gives CDR1 SEHNR, CDR2 FQNEAQ (reference sequence). The V end lost 2 bases, the J end lost 4 bases, and 15 bases lay between the germline ends. The CDR3 loop spans 15 amino acids. This CDR3 is CASSLPSTGRYEQYF. In DNA form, the CDR3 reads TGTGCCAGCAGCTTACCTTCGACAGGAAGATACGAGCAGTACTTC.

V usage is TRBV9 and J usage is TRBJ2-3; D not certain. This CDR3 has 16 amino acids. V was clipped by 2 bases and J by 2 bases, with 15 bases between them. Germline CDR1 SGDLS, CDR2 YYNGEE. CDR3 residues: CASSVESTYYTDTQYF. In DNA form, the CDR3 reads TGTGCCAGCAGCGTTGAATCGACTTATTACACAGATACGCAGTATTTT.

The CDR3 loop is CASSPLTGADEVGYTF. CDR3 nucleotide sequence: TGTGCCAGCTCACCCCTTACAGGGGCGGACGAGGTTGGCTACACCTTC. The chain combines TRBV18 with TRBJ1-2, with 7 bases lining up with TRBD1. Per germline, CDR1 KGHSH and CDR2 LQKENI. J was trimmed by 7 bases and V by 3 bases; bases with no gene match: 14. The CDR3 covers 16 residues.

The chain is built from TRBV18 and TRBJ2-1, with TRBD2 matching over 11 bases. J was trimmed by 9 bases and V by 0 bases; bases with no gene match: 7. CDR3 length: 16 residues. Germline V gene data show CDR1 as KGHSH and CDR2 as LQKENI. As DNA, the CDR3 is TGTGCCAGCTCACCACCGCTAGCGGGAGGTGGTGGTGAGCAGTTCTTC. Translating it yields CASSPPLAGGGGEQFF.

V gene TRBV5-1 combines with J gene TRBJ1-1, with D uncertain. Trimming pared 1 base from V and 0 bases from J, leaving 13 bases between. Looked up from germline, CDR1 is SGHRS and CDR2 is YFSETQ. The CDR3 is 16 residues long. CDR3: CASSLLGPSLNTEAFF. DNA for the CDR3: TGCGCCAGCAGCTTGCTTGGACCGAGCCTGAACACTGAAGCTTTCTTT.

This chain connects TRBV23-1 to TRBJ1-5, with a possible D match to TRBD1 (5 bases). TRBV23-1 is an ORF, with its function uncertain. V was clipped by 0 bases and J by 2 bases, with 14 bases between them. CDR3 size: 17 residues. CDR3 DNA: TGCGCCAGCAGTCAATCACAGCGGAGCAGGGGCAATCAGCCCCAGCATTTT. Its protein product is CASSQSQRSRGNQPQHF.

The rearrangement uses TRBV28 and TRBJ2-1; D is uncertain. Per germline, CDR1 MDHEN and CDR2 SYDVKM. There are 13 residues in the CDR3. V lost 1 base and J lost 6, with 7 bases in between. CDR3: CASSLFYFNEQFF. The CDR3 DNA is TGTGCCAGCAGTTTATTCTATTTCAATGAGCAGTTCTTC.

This chain links TRBV6-5 with TRBJ2-7, with 13 bases aligning to TRBD2. CDR3 length equals 15 residues. CDR1 MNHEY and CDR2 SVGAGI come from the germline V gene. V gave up 4 bases and J gave up 3 bases; unmatched junction bases: 3. CDR3 in amino acids: CASSSGLAGNYEQYV. DNA for the CDR3: TGTGCCAGCAGTTCGGGACTAGCGGGAAACTACGAGCAGTACGTC.

This clone was recorded once. V and J are TRBV7-8 and TRBJ1-1; TRBD1 is a possible D gene (6 bases). V shed 7 bases and J shed 0 bases, with 12 bases lying between them. The germline V gene has CDR1 SGHVS and CDR2 FQNEAQ. CDR3 length equals 14 residues. The DNA for the CDR3 is TGTGCCAGCAAGGGGGGTTACATGAACACTGAAGCTTTCTTT. Translation gives CASKGGYMNTEAFF. Based on the CDR3 plus reference TRBV7-8 and TRBJ1-1, the full variable domain is GAGVSQSPRYKVAKRGQDVALRCDPISGHVSLFWYQQALGQGPEFLTYFQNEAQLDKSGLPSDRFFAERPEGSVSTLKIQRTQQEDSAVYLCASKGGYMNTEAFFGQGTRLTVV.

The chain recombines TRBV30 with TRBJ2-4; 7 bases align to TRBD1. The CDR3 runs 13 residues. The ends lost 0 bases at V and 15 bases at J; junction bases unmatched: 11. Germline V gene lookup returns CDR1 GTSNPN and CDR2 SVGIG (reference sequence). The CDR3 here is CAWSVQGRSDRYF. In DNA, the CDR3 is TGTGCCTGGAGTGTACAGGGGCGCTCGGATCGGTACTTC.

The V gene is TRBV19, the J gene TRBJ2-5, with D perhaps matching TRBD2 (5 bases). The CDR3 consists of 13 residues. V lost 8 bases, J lost 5 bases, and 15 bases lay in between. Germline assignment: CDR1 LNHDA and CDR2 SQIVND (reference sequence). CDR3 in DNA: TGTGCCAGTCTTGACGGGATGTCGGAGACCCAGTACTTC. This encodes CASLDGMSETQYF.

The chain joins TRBV2 to TRBJ1-1; no clear D. V dropped 4 bases and J dropped 3 bases, with 9 bases sitting between them. This CDR3 is 13 amino acids long. Germline assignment: CDR1 SNHLY and CDR2 FYNNEI. CDR3 amino acids: CASSVGRYTEAFF. The CDR3 coding sequence is TGTGCCAGCAGTGTTGGCCGGTACACTGAAGCTTTCTTT. Complete variable domain (other parts from reference TRBV2 and TRBJ1-1): EPEVTQTPSHQVTQMGQEVILRCVPISNHLYFYWYRQILGQKVEFLVSFYNNEISEKSEIFDDQFSVERPDGSNFTLKIRSTKLEDSAMYFCASSVGRYTEAFFGQGTRLTVV.

The chain uses TRBV28 and TRBJ1-5, with 7 bases that match TRBD1. Germline V gene data show CDR1 as MDHEN and CDR2 as SYDVKM. After removal of 6 bases from V and 0 bases from J, the junction contained 8 bases not matched to a gene. CDR3 size: 16 residues. In DNA form, the CDR3 reads TGTGCCAGCAGCTTGACAGGGCGGTATAGCAATCAGCCCCAGCATTTT. This codes for CASSLTGRYSNQPQHF.

The rearrangement joins TRBV2 to TRBJ1-4; D is perhaps TRBD1 (5 bases). The germline CDR1 and CDR2 sequences are SNHLY and FYNNEI. V was cut by 6 bases and J by 8 bases, with 16 bases left in between. The length of the CDR3 is 14 residues. CDR3 bases: TGTGCCAGCAGGACCTCGGGACCCGGAGAAAAACTGTTTTTT. This sequence encodes CASRTSGPGEKLFF.

The chain has TRBV6-2 or TRBV6-3 and TRBJ1-1, with a weak D call TRBD1 (5 bases). The germline V and J ends were trimmed by 10 bases and 0 bases, with 12 bases remaining between them. CDR3 size: 13 residues. In germline, CDR1 is MNHEY, CDR2 SVGEGT. The CDR3 sequence is CANSQGLNTEAFF. CDR3 nucleotides: TGTGCCAACAGCCAGGGCTTGAACACTGAAGCTTTCTTT.

This clone came up once. At one of its ends the junction is not consistent with the germline gene, which may arise from a read error. V and J are TRBV5-1 and TRBJ1-1; possible D gene TRBD1, 5 bases. The CDR3 totals 13 residues. Germline values: CDR1 SGHRS, CDR2 YFSETQ. The CDR3 loop reads CASSLFGRENSLF. As DNA, the CDR3 is TGCGCCAGCAGCTTGTTCGGCAGGGAGAACTCGCTCTTT.

The chain links TRBV18 to TRBJ2-7, with D perhaps matching TRBD1 (6 bases). V was cut by 5 bases and J by 7 bases, with 12 bases left in between. The CDR3 spans 12 residues. Germline V gene data show CDR1 as KGHSH and CDR2 as LQKENI. The CDR3 sequence: CASSTPQGEQYF. CDR3 nucleotides: TGTGCCAGCTCAACTCCCCAGGGGGAGCAGTACTTC.